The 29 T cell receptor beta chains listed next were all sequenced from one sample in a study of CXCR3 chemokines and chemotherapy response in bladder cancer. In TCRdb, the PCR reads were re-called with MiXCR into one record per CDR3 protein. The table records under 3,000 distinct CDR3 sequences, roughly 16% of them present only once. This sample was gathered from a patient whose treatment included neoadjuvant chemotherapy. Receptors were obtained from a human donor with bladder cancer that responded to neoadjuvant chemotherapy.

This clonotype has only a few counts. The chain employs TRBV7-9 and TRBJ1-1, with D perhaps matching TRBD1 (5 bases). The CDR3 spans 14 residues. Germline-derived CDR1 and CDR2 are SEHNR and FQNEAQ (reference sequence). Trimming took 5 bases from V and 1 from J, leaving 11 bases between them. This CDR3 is CASSGGGKNTEAFF. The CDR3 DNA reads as TGTGCCAGCAGCGGGGGGGGGAAGAACACTGAAGCTTTCTTT.

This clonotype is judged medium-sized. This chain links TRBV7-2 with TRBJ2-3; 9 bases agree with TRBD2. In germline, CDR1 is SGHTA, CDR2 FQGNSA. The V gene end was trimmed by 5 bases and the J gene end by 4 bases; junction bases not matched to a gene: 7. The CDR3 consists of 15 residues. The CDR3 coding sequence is TGTGCCAGCAGCACGGGACTAGCCCTTTCAGATACGCAGTATTTT. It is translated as CASSTGLALSDTQYF.

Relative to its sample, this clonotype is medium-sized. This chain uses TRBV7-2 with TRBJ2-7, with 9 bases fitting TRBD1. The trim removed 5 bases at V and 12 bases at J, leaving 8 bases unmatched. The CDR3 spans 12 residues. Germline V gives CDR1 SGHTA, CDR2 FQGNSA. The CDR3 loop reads CASSPLGQGPYF. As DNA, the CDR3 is TGTGCCAGCAGCCCCCTGGGACAGGGACCGTACTTC. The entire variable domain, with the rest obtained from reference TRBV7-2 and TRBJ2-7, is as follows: GAGVSQSPSNKVTEKGKDVELRCDPISGHTALYWYRQSLGQGLEFLIYFQGNSAPDKSGLPSDRFSAERTGGSVSTLTIQRTQQEDSAVYLCASSPLGQGPYFGPGTRLTVT.

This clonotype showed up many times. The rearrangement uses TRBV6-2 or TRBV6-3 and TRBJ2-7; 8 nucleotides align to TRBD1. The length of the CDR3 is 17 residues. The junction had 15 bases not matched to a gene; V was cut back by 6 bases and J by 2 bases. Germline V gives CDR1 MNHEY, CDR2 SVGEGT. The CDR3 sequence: CASSQGAGTSAAYEQYF. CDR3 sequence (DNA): TGTGCCAGCAGCCAGGGGGCCGGGACATCTGCAGCCTACGAGCAGTACTTC.

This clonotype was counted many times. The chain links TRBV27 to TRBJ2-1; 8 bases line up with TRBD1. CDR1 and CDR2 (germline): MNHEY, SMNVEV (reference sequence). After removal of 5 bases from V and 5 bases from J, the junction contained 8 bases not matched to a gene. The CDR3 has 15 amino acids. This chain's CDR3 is CASSLRTGSHNEQFF. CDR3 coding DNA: TGTGCCAGCAGTCTACGGACAGGGTCCCACAATGAGCAGTTCTTC.

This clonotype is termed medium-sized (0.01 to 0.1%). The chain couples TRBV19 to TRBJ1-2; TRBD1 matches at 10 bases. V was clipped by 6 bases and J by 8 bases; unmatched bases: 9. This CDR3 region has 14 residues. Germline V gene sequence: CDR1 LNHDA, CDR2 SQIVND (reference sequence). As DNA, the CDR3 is TGTGCCAGTAGGGAGACAGGGGGCGTCTCCGGCTACACCTTC. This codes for CASRETGGVSGYTF. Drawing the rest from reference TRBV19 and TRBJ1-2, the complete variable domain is DGGITQSPKYLFRKEGQNVTLSCEQNLNHDAMYWYRQDPGQGLRLIYYSQIVNDFQKGDIAEGYSVSREKKESFPLTVTSAQKNPTAFYLCASRETGGVSGYTFGSGTRLTVV.

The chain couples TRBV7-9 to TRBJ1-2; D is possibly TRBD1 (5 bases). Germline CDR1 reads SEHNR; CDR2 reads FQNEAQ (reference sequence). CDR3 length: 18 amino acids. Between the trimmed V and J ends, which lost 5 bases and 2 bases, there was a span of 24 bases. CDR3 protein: CASSLPDTQKRDNYGYTF. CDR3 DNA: TGTGCCAGCAGCCTGCCGGACACTCAAAAAAGGGACAACTATGGCTACACCTTC.

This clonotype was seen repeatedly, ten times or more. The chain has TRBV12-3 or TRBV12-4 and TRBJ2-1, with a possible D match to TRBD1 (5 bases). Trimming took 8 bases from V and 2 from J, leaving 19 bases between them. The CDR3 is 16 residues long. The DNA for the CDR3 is TGTGCCAGCTCTCTAAGGGGCGCCAGCACCTACAATGAGCAGTTCTTC. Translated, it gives CASSLRGASTYNEQFF.

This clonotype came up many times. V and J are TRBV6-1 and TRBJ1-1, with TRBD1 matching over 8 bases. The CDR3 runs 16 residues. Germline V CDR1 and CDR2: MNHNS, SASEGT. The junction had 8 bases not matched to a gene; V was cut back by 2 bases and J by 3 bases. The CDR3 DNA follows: TGTGCCAGCAGTGAATGGGCAGGGGGCCGGGACACTGAAGCTTTCTTT. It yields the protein CASSEWAGGRDTEAFF.

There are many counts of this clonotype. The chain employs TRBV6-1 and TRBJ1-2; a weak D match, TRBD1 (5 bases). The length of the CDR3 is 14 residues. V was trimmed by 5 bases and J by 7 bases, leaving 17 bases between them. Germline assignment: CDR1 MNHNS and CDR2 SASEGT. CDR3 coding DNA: TGTGCCAGCAGTCCTCGTCCCCGTGGGGGTGGCTACACCTTC. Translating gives CASSPRPRGGGYTF.

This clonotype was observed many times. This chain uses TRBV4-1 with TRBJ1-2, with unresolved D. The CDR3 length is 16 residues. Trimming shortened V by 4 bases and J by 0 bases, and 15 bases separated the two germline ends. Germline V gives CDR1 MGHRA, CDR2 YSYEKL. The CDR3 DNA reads TGCGCCAGCAGCCGGTCCACCGGGAGTTCTAACTATGGCTACACCTTC. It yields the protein CASSRSTGSSNYGYTF.

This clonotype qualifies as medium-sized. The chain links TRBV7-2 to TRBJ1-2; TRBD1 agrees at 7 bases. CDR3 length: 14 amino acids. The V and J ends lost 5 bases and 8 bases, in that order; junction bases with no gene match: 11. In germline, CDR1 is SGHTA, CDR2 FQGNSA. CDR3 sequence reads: CASSPGTASMGYTF. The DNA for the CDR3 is TGTGCCAGCAGCCCAGGGACAGCCTCTATGGGCTACACCTTC.

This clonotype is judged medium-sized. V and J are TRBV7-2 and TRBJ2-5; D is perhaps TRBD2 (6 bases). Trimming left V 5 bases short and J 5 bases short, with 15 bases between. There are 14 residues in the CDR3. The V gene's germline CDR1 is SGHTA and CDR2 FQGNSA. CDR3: CASSPARGSETQYF. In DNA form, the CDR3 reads TGTGCCAGCAGCCCCGCGCGGGGCAGCGAGACCCAGTACTTC.

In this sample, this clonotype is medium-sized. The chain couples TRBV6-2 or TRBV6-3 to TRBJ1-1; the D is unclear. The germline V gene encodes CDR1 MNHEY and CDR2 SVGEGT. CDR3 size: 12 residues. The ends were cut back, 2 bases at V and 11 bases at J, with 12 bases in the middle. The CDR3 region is CASSYPPRTAFF. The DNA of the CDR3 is TGTGCCAGCAGTTACCCTCCACGGACTGCTTTCTTT.

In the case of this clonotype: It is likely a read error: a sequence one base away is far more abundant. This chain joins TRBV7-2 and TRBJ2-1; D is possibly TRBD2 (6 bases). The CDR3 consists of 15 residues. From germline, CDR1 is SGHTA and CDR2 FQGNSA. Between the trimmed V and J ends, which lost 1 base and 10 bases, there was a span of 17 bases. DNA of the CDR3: TGTGCCAGCAGCTTAGTCCTAGCGCGGAGCTACGAGCAGTTCTTC. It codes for CASSLVLARSYEQFF.

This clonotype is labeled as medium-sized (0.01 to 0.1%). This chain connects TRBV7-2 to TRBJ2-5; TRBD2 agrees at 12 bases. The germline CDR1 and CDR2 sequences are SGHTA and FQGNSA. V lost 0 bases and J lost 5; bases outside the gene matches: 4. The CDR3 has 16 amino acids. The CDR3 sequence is CASSLARLAGGETQYF. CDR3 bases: TGTGCCAGCAGCTTAGCGCGGCTAGCGGGAGGGGAGACCCAGTACTTC.

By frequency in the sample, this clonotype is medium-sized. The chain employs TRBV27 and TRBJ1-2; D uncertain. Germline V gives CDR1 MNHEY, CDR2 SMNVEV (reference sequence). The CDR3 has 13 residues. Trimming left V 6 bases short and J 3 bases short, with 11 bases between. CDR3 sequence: CASRPSTYYGYTF. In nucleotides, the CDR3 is TGTGCCAGCAGGCCCTCAACATACTATGGCTACACCTTC.

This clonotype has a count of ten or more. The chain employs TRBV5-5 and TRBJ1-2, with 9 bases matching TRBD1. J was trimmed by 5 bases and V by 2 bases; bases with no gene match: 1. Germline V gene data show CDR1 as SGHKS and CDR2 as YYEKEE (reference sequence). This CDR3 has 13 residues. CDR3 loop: CASSFGTGYGYTF. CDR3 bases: TGTGCCAGCAGCTTCGGGACAGGGTATGGCTACACCTTC. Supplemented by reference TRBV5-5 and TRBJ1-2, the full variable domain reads DAGVTQSPTHLIKTRGQQVTLRCSPISGHKSVSWYQQVLGQGPQFIFQYYEKEERGRGNFPDRFSARQFPNYSSELNVNALLLGDSALYLCASSFGTGYGYTFGSGTRLTVV.

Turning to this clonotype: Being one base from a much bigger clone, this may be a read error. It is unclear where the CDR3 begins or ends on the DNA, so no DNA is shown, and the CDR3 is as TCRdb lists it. CDR3 sequence reads: CSARGVGGGTGSTDTHYF. The chain links TRBV20-1 to TRBJ2-3; TRBD1 is taken as the D call from the table, unchecked against the DNA. 18 amino acids form the CDR3, both terminal residues included. In germline, CDR1 is DFQATT, CDR2 SNEGSKA (reference sequence).

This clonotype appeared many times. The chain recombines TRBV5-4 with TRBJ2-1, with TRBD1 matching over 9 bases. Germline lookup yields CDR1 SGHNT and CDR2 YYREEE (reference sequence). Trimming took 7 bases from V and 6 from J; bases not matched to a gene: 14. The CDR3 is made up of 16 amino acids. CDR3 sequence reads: CASHKLLTGGVNEQFF. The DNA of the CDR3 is TGTGCCAGCCACAAATTATTGACAGGGGGAGTCAATGAGCAGTTCTTC.

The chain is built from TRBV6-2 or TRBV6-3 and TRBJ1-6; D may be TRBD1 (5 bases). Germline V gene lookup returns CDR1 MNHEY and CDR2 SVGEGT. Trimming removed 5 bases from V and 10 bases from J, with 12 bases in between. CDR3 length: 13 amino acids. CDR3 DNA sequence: TGTGCCAGCAGTCGGGGGGTGGAATCACCCCTCCACTTT. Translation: CASSRGVESPLHF.

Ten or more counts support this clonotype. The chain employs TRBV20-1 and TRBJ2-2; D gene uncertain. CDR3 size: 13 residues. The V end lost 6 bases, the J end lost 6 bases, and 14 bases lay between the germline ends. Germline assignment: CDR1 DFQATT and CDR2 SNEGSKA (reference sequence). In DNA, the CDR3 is TGCAGTGCCAAGGACGCGTATGCCGGGGAGCTGTTTTTT. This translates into CSAKDAYAGELFF.

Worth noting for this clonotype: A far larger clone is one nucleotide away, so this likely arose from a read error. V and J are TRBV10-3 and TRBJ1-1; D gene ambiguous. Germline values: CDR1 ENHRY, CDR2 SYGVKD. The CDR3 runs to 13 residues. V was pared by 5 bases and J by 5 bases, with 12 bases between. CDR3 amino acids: CAISYTLRTEAFF. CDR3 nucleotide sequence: TGTGCCATCAGTTACACCCTTCGGACTGAAGCTTTCTTT.

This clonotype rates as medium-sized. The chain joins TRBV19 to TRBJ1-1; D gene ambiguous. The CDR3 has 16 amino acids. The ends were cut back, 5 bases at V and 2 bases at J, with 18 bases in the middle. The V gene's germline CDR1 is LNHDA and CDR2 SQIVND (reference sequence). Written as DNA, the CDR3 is TGTGCCAGTAGTTACAACCCCTTTGTGTCCAACACTGAAGCTTTCTTT. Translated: CASSYNPFVSNTEAFF.

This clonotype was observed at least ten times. This CDR3 is CASSIQGLGQETQYF. In DNA form, the CDR3 reads TGTGCCAGCAGCATACAGGGGTTAGGGCAAGAGACCCAGTACTTC. The rearrangement uses TRBV5-6 and TRBJ2-5; the match to TRBD1 covers 7 bases. CDR3 length: 15 residues. V lost 4 bases, J lost 2 bases, and 8 bases stayed unmatched. The germline gives CDR1 SGHDT, CDR2 YYEEEE.

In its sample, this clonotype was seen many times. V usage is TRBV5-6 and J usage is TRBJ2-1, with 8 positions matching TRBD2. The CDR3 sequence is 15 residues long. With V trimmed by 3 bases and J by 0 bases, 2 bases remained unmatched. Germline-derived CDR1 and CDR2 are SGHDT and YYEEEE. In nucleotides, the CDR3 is TGTGCCAGCAGCTCAACTAGCGGCTCCTACAATGAGCAGTTCTTC. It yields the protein CASSSTSGSYNEQFF.

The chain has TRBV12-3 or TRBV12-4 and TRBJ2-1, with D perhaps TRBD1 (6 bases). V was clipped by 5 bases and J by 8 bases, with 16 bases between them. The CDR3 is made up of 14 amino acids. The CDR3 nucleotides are TGTGCCAGCAGTGGCCGTCCAGGGGTCGATGAGCAGTTCTTC. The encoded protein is CASSGRPGVDEQFF.

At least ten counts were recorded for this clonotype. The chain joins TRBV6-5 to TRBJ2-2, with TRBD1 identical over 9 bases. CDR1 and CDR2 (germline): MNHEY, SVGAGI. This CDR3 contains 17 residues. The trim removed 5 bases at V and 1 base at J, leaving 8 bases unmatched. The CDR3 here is CASSPGTGFLNTGELFF. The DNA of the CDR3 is TGTGCCAGCAGTCCCGGGACAGGGTTTCTGAACACCGGGGAGCTGTTTTTT.

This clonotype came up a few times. CDR3 DNA sequence: TGCAGTGCCAGAAGGACCGGATATCATAATGAAAAACTGTTTTTT. Translated, it gives CSARRTGYHNEKLFF. The chain joins TRBV20-1 to TRBJ1-4; the D is unclear. CDR1 is DFQATT and CDR2 is SNEGSKA in the germline V gene (reference sequence). CDR3 length equals 15 residues. The ends were cut back, 6 bases at V and 4 bases at J, with 18 bases in the middle.